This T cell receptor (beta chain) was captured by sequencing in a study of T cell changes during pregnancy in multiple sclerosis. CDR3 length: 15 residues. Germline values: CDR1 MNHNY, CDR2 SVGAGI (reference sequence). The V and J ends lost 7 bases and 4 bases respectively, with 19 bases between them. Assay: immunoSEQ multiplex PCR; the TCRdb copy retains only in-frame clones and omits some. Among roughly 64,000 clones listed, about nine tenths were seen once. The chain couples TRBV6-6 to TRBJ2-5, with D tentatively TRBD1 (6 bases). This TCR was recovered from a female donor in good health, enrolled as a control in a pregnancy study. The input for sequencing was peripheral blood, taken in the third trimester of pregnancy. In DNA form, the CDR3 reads TGTGCCAGCATAGGGGGACGGCAGAGGGGAGAGACCCAGTACTTC. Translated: CASIGGRQRGETQYF.